The 27 T cell receptor beta chains below come from one sample, sequenced in a study of cytomegalovirus exposure and HLA in healthy donors (dated by TCRdb to about 2017). The library was prepared using the immunoSEQ multiplex PCR assay. For the multiplex PCR, a mixture combining 60 forward primers for TCR Vbeta segments and 13 reverse primers for TCR Jbeta segments was used. This is the immuneACCESS table as TCRdb keeps it, with only in-frame sequences that have V and J called. A part of the clones is gone; compared with another copy, unresolved V genes explain less than half, and the rest is unexplained. This sample holds 130,000 to 150,000 clones; about four fifths were observed only once. Clones ranked in the top ten supply around 4.3% of the sample. Material for sequencing was PBMCs. These receptors were taken from a middle-aged man in good health and CMV-seronegative.

For the CDR3, the DNA is TGTGCTAGTGGTTTCGATACAGACGTCACTGAAGCTTTCTTT. This translates into CASGFDTDVTEAFF. The chain employs TRBV12-5 and TRBJ1-1; no clear D gene. The CDR3 runs to 14 residues. Germline V gene data show CDR1 as LGHNT and CDR2 as FRNRAP. Trimming removed 3 bases at V and 4 bases at J, with 12 bases between.

The chain joins TRBV5-6 to TRBJ1-1; TRBD1 is a possible D gene (6 bases). The germline V gene has CDR1 SGHDT and CDR2 YYEEEE. The CDR3 sequence is 15 residues long. The ends were cut back, 4 bases at V and 1 base at J, with 14 bases in the middle. The CDR3 protein is CASSGPDSGNTEAFF. DNA for the CDR3: TGTGCCAGCAGCGGACCGGACAGCGGGAACACTGAAGCTTTCTTT. Filled out from reference TRBV5-6 and TRBJ1-1, the complete variable domain reads DAGVTQSPTHLIKTRGQQVTLRCSPKSGHDTVSWYQQALGQGPQFIFQYYEEEERQRGNFPDRFSGHQFPNYSSELNVNALLLGDSALYLCASSGPDSGNTEAFFGQGTRLTVV.

This chain connects TRBV6-1 to TRBJ2-6; D is unclear. Trimming took 3 bases from V and 4 from J, leaving 10 bases between them. In germline, CDR1 is MNHNS, CDR2 SASEGT. CDR3 length: 15 residues. The CDR3 DNA follows: TGTGCCAGCAGTGACAGGCAGGCAGGGGCCAACGTCCTGACTTTC. Amino acid sequence: CASSDRQAGANVLTF.

The chain employs TRBV7-2 and TRBJ1-2, with TRBD1 matching 9 bases. This CDR3 has 14 residues. The ends lost 7 bases at V and 8 bases at J; junction bases unmatched: 11. Per germline, CDR1 SGHTA and CDR2 FQGNSA. The CDR3 reads CASNRGQGVGGYTF. The CDR3, as DNA: TGTGCCAGCAACAGGGGACAGGGAGTGGGAGGCTACACCTTC.

V and J are TRBV7-2 and TRBJ2-7; the D gene is possibly TRBD1 (6 bases). The V end was cut by 5 bases, the J end by 3 bases, with 17 bases between. Germline assignment: CDR1 SGHTA and CDR2 FQGNSA. This CDR3 comprises 15 residues. The CDR3 DNA follows: TGTGCCAGCAGCCCTCCGTCAGGGGCTGTCTACGAGCAGTACTTC. It encodes CASSPPSGAVYEQYF.

The chain carries TRBV5-1 and TRBJ2-7; D is unresolved. Trimming took 0 bases from V and 3 from J, leaving 10 bases between them. Looked up from germline, CDR1 is SGHRS and CDR2 is YFSETQ. The CDR3 covers 14 residues. The CDR3 coding sequence is TGCGCCAGCAGCTTGGTCGACTCGTACTACGAGCAGTACTTC. Encoded protein: CASSLVDSYYEQYF. The entire variable domain, with the rest obtained from reference TRBV5-1 and TRBJ2-7, is as follows: KAGVTQTPRYLIKTRGQQVTLSCSPISGHRSVSWYQQTPGQGLQFLFEYFSETQRNKGNFPGRFSGRQFSNSRSEMNVSTLELGDSALYLCASSLVDSYYEQYFGPGTRLTVT.

The genes are TRBV18 and TRBJ2-5; D possibly corresponds to TRBD1 (6 bases). Germline lookup yields CDR1 KGHSH and CDR2 LQKENI. This CDR3 region has 17 residues. Trimming took 2 bases from V and 7 from J, leaving 23 bases between them. The CDR3 reads CASSPSGQGQSLGTQYF. CDR3 DNA sequence: TGTGCCAGCTCACCATCTGGGCAGGGGCAGAGTCTGGGGACCCAGTACTTC.

The chain combines TRBV5-1 with TRBJ2-5, with 10 positions matching TRBD2. Losses at the gene ends were 2 bases for V and 5 bases for J; bases not matched to a gene: 6. CDR3 length equals 15 residues. Germline-derived CDR1 and CDR2 are SGHRS and YFSETQ. The CDR3, as DNA: TGCGCCAGCAGCTTCCTAGCGGGGGCTGGGGAGACCCAGTACTTC. This translates into CASSFLAGAGETQYF.

The chain uses TRBV29-1 and TRBJ2-5; 9 bases are a match to TRBD1. The J call may be wrong; the DNA end is better matched by TRBJ2-7. The CDR3 totals 15 residues. The germline V gene encodes CDR1 SQVTM and CDR2 ANQGSEA. DNA of the CDR3: TGCAGCGTTGAAGGGACAGGGGCGAAAGCCTACGAGCAGTACTTC. The encoded protein is CSVEGTGAKAYEQYF.

V gene TRBV30 combines with J gene TRBJ2-5; TRBD2 aligns across 9 bases. The CDR3 runs 14 residues. J gave up 4 bases and V 2 bases, and 5 bases lay outside the gene matches. The germline V gene encodes CDR1 GTSNPN and CDR2 SVGIG (reference sequence). The CDR3 DNA reads TGTGCCTGGAGTCGGCGGGGGGGCCGAGAGACCCAGTACTTC. Protein product: CAWSRRGGRETQYF.

The chain couples TRBV5-4 to TRBJ1-1; TRBD1 is a possible D gene (5 bases). CDR1 is SGHNT and CDR2 is YYREEE in the germline V gene (reference sequence). V dropped 4 bases and J dropped 1 base, with 11 bases sitting between them. There are 14 residues in the CDR3. CDR3 coding DNA: TGTGCCAGCAGCCCCTACGGGGGGAACACTGAAGCTTTCTTT. Protein product: CASSPYGGNTEAFF. Filled out from reference TRBV5-4 and TRBJ1-1, the complete variable domain reads ETGVTQSPTHLIKTRGQQVTLRCSSQSGHNTVSWYQQALGQGPQFIFQYYREEENGRGNFPPRFSGLQFPNYSSELNVNALELDDSALYLCASSPYGGNTEAFFGQGTRLTVV.

This clone has a single count. V is TRBV2 and J is TRBJ1-1, with D possibly being TRBD1 (5 bases). The CDR3 consists of 13 residues. V gave up 1 base and J gave up 10 bases, with 13 bases separating them. Germline CDR1 is SNHLY and CDR2 is FYNNEI. For the CDR3, the DNA is TGTGCCAGCAGTGAAGTCGGGACGGGAGGAGCTTTCTTT. This gives the protein CASSEVGTGGAFF.

The chain recombines TRBV6-5 with TRBJ2-5; TRBD2 matches at 7 bases. The CDR3 is made up of 16 amino acids. CDR1 is MNHEY, CDR2 SVGAGI, per germline. V lost 2 bases and J lost 5; bases outside the gene matches: 11. In DNA, the CDR3 is TGTGCCAGCAGTTACCTCGGCGGGGAACTAGCGGAGACCCAGTACTTC. Its protein product is CASSYLGGELAETQYF.

The chain links TRBV5-4 to TRBJ2-3; tentative D call: TRBD2 (5 bases). Germline V CDR1 and CDR2: SGHNT, YYREEE (reference sequence). The germline V and J ends were trimmed by 1 base and 3 bases, with 15 bases remaining between them. This CDR3 comprises 16 residues. The CDR3 loop reads CASSLWRIRGTDTQYF. The DNA for the CDR3 is TGTGCCAGCAGCTTGTGGAGGATACGAGGGACAGATACGCAGTATTTT.

This clone was counted between two and nine times. V and J are TRBV18 and TRBJ2-1, with 7 bases aligning to TRBD2. The J segment lost 4 bases and the V segment lost 3 bases, leaving 0 bases of the junction unmatched. The CDR3 consists of 13 residues. CDR1 is KGHSH, CDR2 LQKENI, per germline. CDR3 amino acids: CASSPGGYNEQFF. CDR3 bases: TGTGCCAGCTCACCGGGGGGGTACAATGAGCAGTTCTTC.

The rearrangement joins TRBV28 to TRBJ2-2; 8 bases match TRBD1. Germline V gives CDR1 MDHEN, CDR2 SYDVKM. The V gene end was trimmed by 7 bases and the J gene end by 0 bases; junction bases not matched to a gene: 7. The CDR3 consists of 16 residues. The CDR3, as DNA: TGTGCCAGCACCTTGGACAGGGCCGCGAACACCGGGGAGCTGTTTTTT. Amino acids: CASTLDRAANTGELFF.

V and J are TRBV6-1 and TRBJ1-1; the match to TRBD1 covers 8 bases. The germline V gene encodes CDR1 MNHNS and CDR2 SASEGT. The ends lost 9 bases at V and 4 bases at J; junction bases unmatched: 10. The CDR3 runs 14 residues. The CDR3 bases are TGTGCCAGGGATTTACAGGGGGACAGCACTGAAGCTTTCTTT. This sequence encodes CARDLQGDSTEAFF.

V usage is TRBV19 and J usage is TRBJ2-3; 8 bases are shared with TRBD1. Germline V CDR1 and CDR2: LNHDA, SQIVND (reference sequence). The CDR3 contains 16 residues. J lost 1 base, V lost 4 bases, and 7 bases had no gene match. Here the CDR3 reads CASSTLGTGGTDTQYF. Written as DNA, the CDR3 is TGTGCCAGTAGTACGCTGGGGACAGGAGGCACAGATACGCAGTATTTT.

V usage is TRBV29-1 and J usage is TRBJ1-5; TRBD1 matches at 8 bases. Germline-derived CDR1 and CDR2 are SQVTM and ANQGSEA. The CDR3 has 14 residues. V trimming: 6 bases; J trimming: 2 bases; junction bases outside the gene matches: 6. CDR3 DNA sequence: TGCAGCGTCGCACAGGGGGGTCGCAATCAGCCCCAGCATTTT. Residues: CSVAQGGRNQPQHF. The variable domain in full, with the rest retrieved from reference TRBV29-1 and TRBJ1-5, is SAVISQKPSRDICQRGTSLTIQCQVDSQVTMMFWYRQQPGQSLTLIATANQGSEATYESGFVIDKFPISRPNLTFSTLTVSNMSPEDSSIYLCSVAQGGRNQPQHFGDGTRLSIL.

The chain joins TRBV5-4 to TRBJ2-5; the D gene is possibly TRBD1 (7 bases). The DNA end lines up better with TRBJ2-7; the J call may be wrong. There are 16 residues in the CDR3. The germline gives CDR1 SGHNT, CDR2 YYREEE (reference sequence). The CDR3 protein is CASRPFRGESPYEQYF. The CDR3 DNA follows: TGTGCCAGCAGGCCATTCAGGGGGGAAAGCCCCTACGAGCAGTACTTC.

The CDR3 DNA sequence: TGTGCCAGCAGCCCTAGCGGGGCTCCCGCAGATACGCAGTATTTT. This encodes CASSPSGAPADTQYF. The rearrangement joins TRBV6-1 to TRBJ2-3; 9 bases are a match to TRBD2. CDR1 is MNHNS, CDR2 SASEGT, per germline. There are 15 residues in the CDR3. The ends lost 6 bases at V and 4 bases at J; junction bases unmatched: 8.

The rearrangement links TRBV28 to TRBJ1-6; 7 bases map to TRBD1. CDR1 is MDHEN and CDR2 is SYDVKM in the germline V gene. V shed 10 bases and J 5 bases; nucleotides not matched to a gene: 8. The CDR3 sequence is 14 residues long. The CDR3 nucleotides read TGTGCCACTACACTGGGGACAGATAATTCACCCCTCCACTTT. Its protein is CATTLGTDNSPLHF. Together with reference TRBV28 and TRBJ1-6, the CDR3 gives the full variable domain: DVKVTQSSRYLVKRTGEKVFLECVQDMDHENMFWYRQDPGLGLRLIYFSYDVKMKEKGDIPEGYSVSREKKERFSLILESASTNQTSMYLCATTLGTDNSPLHFGNGTRLTVT.

J is TRBJ2-6 and V is TRBV5-1; 10 bases are shared with TRBD1. The V gene's germline CDR1 is SGHRS and CDR2 YFSETQ. The CDR3 runs to 18 residues. The junction had 7 bases not matched to a gene; V was cut back by 4 bases and J by 0 bases. The CDR3 nucleotides are TGCGCCAGCAGCCCTTGGACAGGGGGAAACTCTGGGGCCAACGTCCTGACTTTC. This codes for CASSPWTGGNSGANVLTF.

J is TRBJ2-7 and V is TRBV5-4; D gene ambiguous. The V gene lost 2 bases and the J gene lost 3 bases, with 6 bases spanning the gap. Germline loops: CDR1 SGHNT, CDR2 YYREEE (reference sequence). The CDR3 runs to 12 residues. In DNA form, the CDR3 reads TGTGCCAGCAGCTTCGACAACTACGAGCAGTACTTC. It translates to CASSFDNYEQYF.

V usage is TRBV5-6 and J usage is TRBJ2-1; 15 bases fit TRBD2. The V gene end was trimmed by 2 bases and the J gene end by 0 bases; junction bases not matched to a gene: 6. The germline V gene has CDR1 SGHDT and CDR2 YYEEEE. CDR3 length: 19 amino acids. In DNA, the CDR3 is TGTGCCAGCAGCTTCGGACTAGCGGGGGGGCGAAGCTCCTACAATGAGCAGTTCTTC. Protein product: CASSFGLAGGRSSYNEQFF. The variable domain in full, with the rest retrieved from reference TRBV5-6 and TRBJ2-1, is DAGVTQSPTHLIKTRGQQVTLRCSPKSGHDTVSWYQQALGQGPQFIFQYYEEEERQRGNFPDRFSGHQFPNYSSELNVNALLLGDSALYLCASSFGLAGGRSSYNEQFFGPGTRLTVL.

V is TRBV4-1 and J is TRBJ1-4; D is undetermined. Trimming removed 2 bases at V and 8 bases at J, with 12 bases between. The CDR3 covers 14 residues. Per the germline V gene, CDR1 is MGHRA and CDR2 is YSYEKL. In DNA, the CDR3 is TGCGCCAGCAGCCAAAATGGGTGGAGGGAAAAACTGTTTTTT. The encoded protein is CASSQNGWREKLFF.

The CDR3 protein is CASSVSGETQYF. CDR3 nucleotide sequence: TGTGCCAGCAGTGTCTCCGGTGAGACCCAGTACTTC. The chain has TRBV6-5 and TRBJ2-5; D uncertain. Between the trimmed V and J ends, which lost 5 bases and 5 bases, there was a span of 9 bases. CDR3 length: 12 residues. Germline V CDR1 and CDR2: MNHEY, SVGAGI.